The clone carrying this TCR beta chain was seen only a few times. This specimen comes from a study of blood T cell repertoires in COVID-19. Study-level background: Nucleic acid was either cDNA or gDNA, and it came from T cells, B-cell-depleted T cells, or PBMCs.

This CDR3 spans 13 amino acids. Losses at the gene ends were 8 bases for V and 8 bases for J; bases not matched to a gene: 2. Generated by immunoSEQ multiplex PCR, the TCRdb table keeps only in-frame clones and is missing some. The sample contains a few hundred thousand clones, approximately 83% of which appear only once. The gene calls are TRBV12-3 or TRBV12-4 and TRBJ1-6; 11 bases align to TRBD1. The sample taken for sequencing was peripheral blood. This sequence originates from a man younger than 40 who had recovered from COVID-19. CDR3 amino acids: CASGGQGDSPLHF. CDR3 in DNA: TGTGCCAGCGGGGGACAGGGGGATTCACCCCTCCACTTT.